This TCR beta chain derives from a study of T-cell reconstitution after alpha-beta-depleted transplantation in children (dated by TCRdb to between 2015 and 2016). As for the study more broadly: Using TCR repertoire profiling, the study quantitatively followed how T-cell immune reconstitution unfolded in children after TCRalphabeta/CD19-depleted allogeneic hematopoietic cell transplantation.

The CDR3 runs 17 amino acids, cysteine and phenylalanine included. CDR3 DNA is the only sequence kept; it has 51 bases, read in frame from the first base. After removal of 5 bases from V and 5 bases from J, the junction retains 16 bases not matched to a gene. As encoded in the germline V gene, CDR1 is SGHAT while CDR2 is FQNNGV. The library was obtained by PCR. Sequencing was performed on an Illumina HiSeq 2500. To normalize quantification of the TCRbeta repertoire, the TCR libraries were built with molecular barcoding that relied on unique molecular identifiers. TCRdb reprocessed the public reads (quality trimming at Q25 with fastp, clone calling with MiXCR) and kept in-frame beta chains. Here each entry gathers all rows of one CDR3 protein and keeps the most common genes and DNA. The sample records about 100,000 distinct CDR3 sequences, approximately 6.9% of which are singletons. More than 20% of the sample comes from the top ten.

The label giving this sample's treatment or condition can be read as: allogeneic hematopoietic cell transplantation with graft depleted of TCRalphabeta T cells and CD19 B cells. The transplant recipients were children given TCRalphabeta/CD19-depleted allogeneic hematopoietic cell grafts. Overall results and qualifications from the work: In some patients, the high TCRbeta diversity seen at day 60 was put down to recipient T cells and intrathymic progenitors that had survived conditioning. The apparently early recovery of alphabetaT-cell counts about two months after transplant reportedly depended on only several hundred rapidly expanded clones that came from non-depleted graft cells. Over the following months the frequencies of hyperexpanded clones went down, and after one year T-cell counts and TCRbeta diversity were mostly credited to newly produced T cells.

For this clonotype: Its antigen remains unidentified. No qualities accompany the bases; no much larger clone lies one base away.

Rearrangement joined TRBV11-2 to TRBJ2-5; the central 8 bases match TRBD1. Specimen: PBMCs, mostly from graft donor cells, collected 360 days after TCRalphabeta/CD19-depleted stem cell transplant. The TCR originated in a male patient aged 2 to 10 who had a stem cell transplant for acute lymphoblastic leukemia, so the T cells may come from the graft donor. The base sequence is TGTGCCAGCAGCCCGATTTTATGGCAGGGGGCAGGGGAGACCCAGTACTTC. It encodes CASSPILWQGAGETQYF.